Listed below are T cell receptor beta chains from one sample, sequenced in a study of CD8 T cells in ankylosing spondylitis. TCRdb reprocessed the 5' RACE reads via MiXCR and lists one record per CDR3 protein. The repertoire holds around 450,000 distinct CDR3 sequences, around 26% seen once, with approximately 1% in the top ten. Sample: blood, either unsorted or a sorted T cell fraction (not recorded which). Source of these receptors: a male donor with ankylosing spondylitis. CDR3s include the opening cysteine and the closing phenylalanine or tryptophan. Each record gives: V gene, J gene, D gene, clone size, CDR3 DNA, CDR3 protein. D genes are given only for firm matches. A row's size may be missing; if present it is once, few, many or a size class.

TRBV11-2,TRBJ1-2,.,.,TGTGCCAGCAGCTTAGGGGGAATACCCCGGTATGGCTACACCTTC,CASSLGGIPRYGYTF
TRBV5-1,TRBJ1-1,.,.,TGCGCCAGCAGCCCCGGGGGGGGGCAAAACACTGAAGCTTTCTTT,CASSPGGGQNTEAFF
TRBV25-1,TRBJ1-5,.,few,TGTGCCAGCAGTGAATACAGGGACGAGCCCCAGCATTTT,CASSEYRDEPQHF
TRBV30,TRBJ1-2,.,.,TGTGCCTGGAATAGAGAACGAGGCCTCCATGGCTACACCTTC,CAWNRERGLHGYTF
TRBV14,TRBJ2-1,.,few,TGTGCCAGCAGCCAAGACCCTACCCTCAATGAGCAGTTCTTC,CASSQDPTLNEQFF
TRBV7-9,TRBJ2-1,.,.,TGTGCCAGCAGCCCAAGGACCATCTCCTACAATGAGCAGTTCTTC,CASSPRTISYNEQFF
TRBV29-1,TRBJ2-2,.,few,TGCAGCGTTGAAGATAACGCGGTGGAAACCGGGGAGCTGTTTTTT,CSVEDNAVETGELFF
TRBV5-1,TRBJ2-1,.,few,TGCGCCAGCAGCTTGGTACCGGGCGACTACAATGAGCAGTTCTTC,CASSLVPGDYNEQFF
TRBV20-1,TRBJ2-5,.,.,TGCAGTGCCTTCCACGGTGTCGGAGAGACCCAGTACTTC,CSAFHGVGETQYF
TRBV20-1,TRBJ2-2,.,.,TGCAGTGGTAGGGCTAACGCGAACACCGGGGAGCTGTTTTTT,CSGRANANTGELFF
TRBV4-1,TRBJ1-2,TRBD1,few,TGCGCCAGCAGTCTTACTACAGGGGCAGGCGGCTACACCTTC,CASSLTTGAGGYTF
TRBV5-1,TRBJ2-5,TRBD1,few,TGCGCCAGCAGCCTCTCCCTCCGGACAGGGTCAGAGACCCAGTACTTC,CASSLSLRTGSETQYF
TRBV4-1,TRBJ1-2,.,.,TGCGCCAGCAGCCAGTCGATGGCGGTCTATGGCTACACCTTC,CASSQSMAVYGYTF